Listed here is a single T cell receptor beta chain. The antigen remains unidentified. This CDR3 comprises 14 residues. Germline assignment: CDR1 SGHVS and CDR2 FQNEAQ. The record originates from a study of cytomegalovirus exposure and HLA in healthy donors. The PCR ran on 60 Vbeta and 13 Jbeta primers. Method: immunoSEQ multiplex PCR; TCRdb's copy keeps in-frame clones and lacks some. The table includes 150,000 to 200,000 clones, about 77% detected once. Overall study results and limits: In a later analysis, parvovirus B19, influenza, CMV and Epstein-Barr virus appeared linked to several top co-occurrence clusters.

The sample consisted of PBMCs. This sequence was found in a woman in her 30s in good health and CMV-seropositive. J is TRBJ2-5 and V is TRBV7-8; 7 bases map to TRBD2. The J call may be mistaken, given a closer DNA end match to TRBJ2-7. CDR3 sequence (DNA): TGTGCCAGCAGCGCCCGGGAGGACGGGTACGAGCAGTACTTC. Translation gives CASSAREDGYEQYF.